The next 28 T cell receptor beta chains were all read from a single sample in a study of T cell responses to AZD1222 COVID-19 vaccine. Repertoires were generated with immunoSEQ multiplex PCR, while TCRdb's copy carries only in-frame clones and drops some. The sample has about 110,000 clones, around 93% seen once; the top ten hold approximately 7.6%. The sample here was peripheral blood, taken on day 0 of AZD1222 vaccination. The receptors stem from an adult in good health.

The rearrangement links TRBV5-1 to TRBJ2-2; D uncertain. The CDR3 has 14 amino acids. Trimming shortened V by 5 bases and J by 5 bases, and 13 bases separated the two germline ends. The V gene's germline CDR1 is SGHRS and CDR2 YFSETQ. Here the CDR3 DNA reads TGCGCCAGCAGAACCGGGTCCGGGACCGGGGAGCTGTTTTTT. The encoded protein is CASRTGSGTGELFF.

The chain has TRBV30 and TRBJ1-2; D remains ambiguous. Germline CDR1 is GTSNPN and CDR2 is SVGIG (reference sequence). V lost 3 bases to trimming and J lost 2 bases, with 10 bases between them. This CDR3 region has 13 residues. CDR3 residues: CAWSDGENYGYTF. DNA for the CDR3: TGTGCCTGGAGCGACGGGGAGAACTATGGCTACACCTTC.

This sequence joins TRBV14 and TRBJ2-1, with TRBD2 as a possible D gene (5 bases). The V and J ends lost 6 bases and 6 bases respectively, with 6 bases between them. The CDR3 covers 11 residues. Germline V gene data show CDR1 as SGHDN and CDR2 as FVKESK. The CDR3 DNA follows: TGTGCCAGCAGAGGACTCAATGAGCAGTTCTTC. Protein: CASRGLNEQFF.

The chain couples TRBV7-2 to TRBJ2-7; D is unclear. The V end was cut by 4 bases, the J end by 3 bases, with 4 bases between. The CDR3 is 11 residues long. Germline assignment: CDR1 SGHTA and CDR2 FQGNSA. The CDR3 sequence is CASSYHYEQYF. CDR3 coding DNA: TGTGCCAGCAGCTACCACTACGAGCAGTACTTC.

This chain uses TRBV12-3 or TRBV12-4 with TRBJ2-5, with D hard to call. The CDR3 has 11 residues. V was shortened by 9 bases and J by 5 bases, with 10 bases between the two germline ends. CDR3 nucleotides: TGTGCCAGTCGAGGATGGGAGACCCAGTACTTC. This encodes CASRGWETQYF.

The chain joins TRBV4-1 to TRBJ1-5; tentative D call: TRBD1 (5 bases). V was clipped by 0 bases and J by 4 bases, with 16 bases between them. The CDR3 has 17 amino acids. Germline V lookup: CDR1 MGHRA, CDR2 YSYEKL. In nucleotides, the CDR3 is TGCGCCAGCAGCCAAGATCCGACGGGGGGGGAAAATCAGCCCCAGCATTTT. Protein: CASSQDPTGGENQPQHF.

This clone was picked up a small number of times. The V gene is TRBV7-9, the J gene TRBJ1-6; TRBD1 is a possible D gene (6 bases). V lost 8 bases, J lost 5 bases, and 10 bases lay in between. This CDR3 is 13 amino acids long. Germline V gene lookup returns CDR1 SEHNR and CDR2 FQNEAQ (reference sequence). CDR3 in DNA: TGTGCCAGCGCGGGGGCTGATAATTCACCCCTCCACTTT. It is translated as CASAGADNSPLHF.

The J gene is TRBJ1-2, the V gene TRBV6-5, with D perhaps TRBD1 (5 bases). V was trimmed by 7 bases and J by 9 bases, leaving 15 bases between them. The CDR3 has 12 amino acids. Per the germline V gene, CDR1 is MNHEY and CDR2 is SVGAGI. CDR3: CASTYRDGRYTF. The CDR3 DNA reads TGTGCCAGCACCTACCGGGACGGGCGCTACACCTTC.

This rearrangement joins TRBV7-2 to TRBJ1-6; perhaps TRBD1 as D (6 bases). CDR1 and CDR2 from the germline V gene are SGHTA and FQGNSA. The CDR3 length is 18 residues. The V gene lost 1 base and the J gene lost 6 bases, with 19 bases spanning the gap. The CDR3 loop is CASSLVGWTVGFNSPLHF. The CDR3 DNA reads as TGTGCCAGCAGCTTAGTCGGGTGGACAGTTGGTTTTAATTCACCCCTCCACTTT.

This rearrangement joins TRBV30 to TRBJ1-2; D remains unclear. V was pared by 3 bases and J by 4 bases, with 12 bases between. The germline V gene has CDR1 GTSNPN and CDR2 SVGIG (reference sequence). The CDR3 loop spans 13 amino acids. The CDR3 spells CAWSIRGSYGYTF. The CDR3 nucleotides read TGTGCCTGGAGCATCAGAGGGTCCTATGGCTACACCTTC. The full variable domain, with the rest looked up from reference TRBV30 and TRBJ1-2, is SQTIHQWPATLVQPVGSPLSLECTVEGTSNPNLYWYRQAAGRGLQLLFYSVGIGQISSEVPQNLSASRPQDRQFILSSKKLLLSDSGFYLCAWSIRGSYGYTFGSGTRLTVV.

The chain couples TRBV9 to TRBJ1-6, with 11 bases aligning to TRBD1. CDR3 length: 15 amino acids. The ends lost 4 bases at V and 7 bases at J; junction bases unmatched: 4. Germline V CDR1 and CDR2: SGDLS, YYNGEE. The CDR3 is CASSPGQGGNSPLHF. The CDR3 region has the DNA TGTGCCAGCAGCCCGGGACAGGGGGGAAATTCACCCCTCCACTTT.

The chain employs TRBV7-2 and TRBJ1-4; tentatively, D is TRBD1 (5 bases). This CDR3 spans 15 amino acids. Germline-derived CDR1 and CDR2 are SGHTA and FQGNSA. Trimming cost V 6 bases and J 8 bases, with 19 bases left between them. Here the CDR3 DNA reads TGTGCCAGCAGTCTAGTTGGGGCCTGTGGGGAAAAACTGTTTTTT. Translated, it gives CASSLVGACGEKLFF.

The J gene is TRBJ2-7, the V gene TRBV4-1, with TRBD2 matching 10 bases. The CDR3 runs to 15 residues. Germline V lookup: CDR1 MGHRA, CDR2 YSYEKL. Losses at the gene ends were 0 bases for V and 4 bases for J; bases not matched to a gene: 3. CDR3 region: CASSQDGLAVYEQYF. CDR3 in DNA: TGCGCCAGCAGCCAAGATGGACTAGCGGTTTACGAGCAGTACTTC.

The V and J genes are TRBV5-1 and TRBJ2-2, with a possible D match to TRBD2 (5 bases). Germline V gene sequence: CDR1 SGHRS, CDR2 YFSETQ. V lost 0 bases, J lost 0 bases, and 9 bases lay in between. This CDR3 has 16 amino acids. CDR3 protein: CASSLDGIPNTGELFF. The CDR3 region has the DNA TGCGCCAGCAGCTTGGACGGGATCCCGAACACCGGGGAGCTGTTTTTT.

This sequence joins TRBV19 and TRBJ2-7; TRBD2 agrees at 11 bases. J lost 2 bases, V lost 5 bases, and 8 bases had no gene match. CDR1 is LNHDA, CDR2 SQIVND, per germline (reference sequence). This CDR3 spans 16 amino acids. In nucleotides, the CDR3 is TGTGCCAGTAGTTCCTACCTAGCGGGGGGCGCCTACGAGCAGTACTTC. Encoded protein: CASSSYLAGGAYEQYF.

The J gene is TRBJ1-5, the V gene TRBV3-1 (or the pseudogene TRBV3-2); D gene unclear. CDR3 length equals 14 residues. Between the trimmed V and J ends, which lost 1 base and 3 bases, there was a span of 7 bases. Germline-derived CDR1 and CDR2 are LGHDT and YNNKEL (reference sequence). The CDR3 bases are TGTGCCAGCAGCCAAGGGTTGAACAATCAGCCCCAGCATTTT. Residues: CASSQGLNNQPQHF.

This clone is a singleton in its sample. The V gene is TRBV9, the J gene TRBJ1-2; 11 bases line up with TRBD1. With V trimmed by 3 bases and J by 3 bases, 7 bases remained unmatched. The CDR3 has 16 amino acids. The germline gives CDR1 SGDLS, CDR2 YYNGEE. In DNA, the CDR3 is TGTGCCAGCAGCGCCGGGACAGGGGGTCTCGACTATGGCTACACCTTC. It yields the protein CASSAGTGGLDYGYTF.

The genes are TRBV27 and TRBJ1-3; D is perhaps TRBD1 (5 bases). Germline values: CDR1 MNHEY, CDR2 SMNVEV (reference sequence). The CDR3 consists of 19 residues. V was trimmed by 0 bases and J by 4 bases, leaving 22 bases between them. The CDR3: CASSLSAGRGNAGGNTIYF. As DNA, the CDR3 is TGTGCCAGCAGTTTATCGGCAGGGAGAGGGAATGCGGGGGGAAACACCATATATTTT.

This chain links TRBV30 with TRBJ2-1; 10 nucleotides align to TRBD2. CDR3 size: 15 residues. Germline V gene sequence: CDR1 GTSNPN, CDR2 SVGIG (reference sequence). V lost 5 bases, J lost 4 bases, and 8 bases stayed unmatched. CDR3 region: CAWDVSGGRYNEQFF. CDR3 bases: TGTGCCTGGGACGTTAGCGGGGGGCGGTACAATGAGCAGTTCTTC. Variable domain in full (rest from reference TRBV30 and TRBJ2-1): SQTIHQWPATLVQPVGSPLSLECTVEGTSNPNLYWYRQAAGRGLQLLFYSVGIGQISSEVPQNLSASRPQDRQFILSSKKLLLSDSGFYLCAWDVSGGRYNEQFFGPGTRLTVL.

This clone has just one count. The gene calls are TRBV18 and TRBJ1-2; no reliable D call. Germline CDR1 and CDR2: KGHSH and LQKENI. CDR3 size: 12 residues. Trimming stripped 2 bases from V and 10 bases from J, with 11 bases between. Written as DNA, the CDR3 is TGTGCCAGCTCACCAAGGGTTGATGACTACACCTTC. It codes for CASSPRVDDYTF.

The count of this clone is one. The chain combines TRBV18 with TRBJ1-6, with 9 nucleotides matching TRBD1. The CDR3 is 13 amino acids. V dropped 8 bases and J dropped 7; count of bases not matched to a gene: 3. Germline-derived CDR1 and CDR2 are KGHSH and LQKENI. DNA of the CDR3: TGTGCCAGCGTAGGACAGGGGAATTCACCCCTCCACTTT. Translated, it gives CASVGQGNSPLHF.

This clone was seen just once. CDR3 residues: CASSQRQGRGETQYF. CDR3 DNA sequence: TGTGCCAGCAGCCAACGACAGGGAAGGGGAGAGACCCAGTACTTC. The chain couples TRBV3-1 (or the pseudogene TRBV3-2) to TRBJ2-5; 7 nucleotides line up with TRBD1. J gave up 4 bases and V 2 bases, and 7 bases lay outside the gene matches. Germline CDR1 is LGHDT and CDR2 is YNNKEL (reference sequence). CDR3 length: 15 amino acids.

The chain has TRBV6-5 and TRBJ1-2, with 8 bases matching TRBD1. V trimming: 7 bases; J trimming: 4 bases; junction bases outside the gene matches: 8. There are 14 residues in the CDR3. Germline V lookup: CDR1 MNHEY, CDR2 SVGAGI. CDR3 in DNA: TGTGCCAGCACCCCGACAGGGGACTTCTATGGCTACACCTTC. This sequence encodes CASTPTGDFYGYTF.

This chain connects TRBV11-3 to TRBJ2-3; 8 bases agree with TRBD2. The CDR3 runs 14 residues. CDR1 is SGHNT and CDR2 is YENEEA in the germline V gene. The V and J ends lost 5 bases and 3 bases, in that order; junction bases with no gene match: 4. The CDR3 protein is CASSPGGETDTQYF. The CDR3 nucleotides are TGTGCCAGCAGCCCCGGGGGGGAGACAGATACGCAGTATTTT.

The chain carries TRBV6-5 and TRBJ1-2; D is unclear. V shed 3 bases and J shed 0 bases, with 8 bases lying between them. This CDR3 has 14 amino acids. Germline loops: CDR1 MNHEY, CDR2 SVGAGI. The CDR3 DNA sequence: TGTGCCAGCAGTTATGACCGATCTAACTATGGCTACACCTTC. Translated: CASSYDRSNYGYTF.

The chain recombines TRBV12-3 or TRBV12-4 with TRBJ1-5, with no clear D. CDR3 length: 12 amino acids. Trimming took off 3 bases at V and 5 bases at J, with 5 bases between the two ends. DNA for the CDR3: TGTGCCAGCAGTTTCGGGCATCAGCCCCAGCATTTT. Protein sequence: CASSFGHQPQHF.

The V call is TRBV6-5, the J call TRBJ2-3, with D hard to call. The CDR3 consists of 16 residues. Germline V gives CDR1 MNHEY, CDR2 SVGAGI. The germline V and J ends were trimmed by 0 bases and 0 bases, with 10 bases remaining between them. CDR3 DNA: TGTGCCAGCAGTTACTCGGGCGGCCAGAGCACAGATACGCAGTATTTT. It translates to CASSYSGGQSTDTQYF.

This chain links TRBV7-8 with TRBJ2-5; D perhaps matches TRBD1 (6 bases). The CDR3 extends over 17 amino acids. V lost 2 bases to trimming and J lost 2 bases, with 18 bases between them. Germline lookup yields CDR1 SGHVS and CDR2 FQNEAQ. CDR3 nucleotides: TGTGCCAGCAGCTTAAATCCCAGGGGCCCAGTTCAAGAGACCCAGTACTTC. This encodes CASSLNPRGPVQETQYF.